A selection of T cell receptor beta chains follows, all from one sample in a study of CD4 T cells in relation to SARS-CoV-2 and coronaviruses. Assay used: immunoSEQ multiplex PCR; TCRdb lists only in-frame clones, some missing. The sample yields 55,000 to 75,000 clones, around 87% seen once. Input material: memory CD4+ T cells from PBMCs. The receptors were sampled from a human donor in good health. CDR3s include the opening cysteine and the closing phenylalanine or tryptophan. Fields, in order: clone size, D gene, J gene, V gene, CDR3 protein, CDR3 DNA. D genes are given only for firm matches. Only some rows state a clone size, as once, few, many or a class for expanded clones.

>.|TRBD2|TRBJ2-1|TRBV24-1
CATSAARGGLAGRASYNEQFF
TGTGCCACCAGTGCCGCCAGGGGAGGACTAGCGGGGAGGGCCTCCTACAATGAGCAGTTCTTC
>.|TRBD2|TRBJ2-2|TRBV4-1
CASSQPFSGAKNTGELFF
TGCGCCAGCAGCCAACCTTTTAGCGGGGCGAAGAACACCGGGGAGCTGTTTTTT
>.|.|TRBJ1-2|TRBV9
CASTAGRIDYGYTF
TGTGCCAGCACCGCCGGCCGTATCGACTATGGCTACACCTTC
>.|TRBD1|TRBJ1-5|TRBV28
CASSEWGQGTNQPQHF
TGTGCCAGCAGTGAGTGGGGACAGGGAACTAATCAGCCCCAGCATTTT
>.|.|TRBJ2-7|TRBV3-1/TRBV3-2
CASSLLLLNEQYF
TGTGCCAGCAGCCTCTTGCTTCTCAACGAGCAGTACTTC
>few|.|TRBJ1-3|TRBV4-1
CASSQDVARTGNTIYF
TGCGCCAGCAGCCAAGATGTAGCGAGAACTGGAAACACCATATATTTT
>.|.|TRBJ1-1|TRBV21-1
CASSKTNTQGCGTEAFF
TGTGCCAGCAGCAAAACAAATACACAGGGGTGCGGCACTGAAGCTTTCTTT
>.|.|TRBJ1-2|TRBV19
CASSSRMDGYGYTF
TGTGCCAGTAGTTCTCGAATGGACGGCTATGGCTACACCTTC
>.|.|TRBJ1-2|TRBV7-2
CASSSFTGPNYGYTF
TGTGCCAGCAGCTCCTTTACAGGGCCCAACTATGGCTACACCTTC
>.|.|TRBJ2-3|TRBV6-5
CASRAGFAADTQYF
TGTGCCAGCAGGGCAGGGTTCGCGGCAGATACGCAGTATTTT
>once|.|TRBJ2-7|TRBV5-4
CASSLKQGDYEQYF
TGTGCCAGCAGCTTGAAACAGGGGGACTACGAGCAGTACTTT
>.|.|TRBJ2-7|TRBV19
CASGTGSYEQYF
TGTGCCAGTGGAACTGGTTCCTACGAGCAGTACTTC
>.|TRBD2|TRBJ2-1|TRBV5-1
CASSLGGARNEQFF
TGCGCCAGCAGCCTCGGGGGGGCTCGTAATGAGCAGTTCTTC
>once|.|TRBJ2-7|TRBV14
CASSQASGATYEQYF
TGTGCCAGCAGCCAAGCTTCAGGGGCGACCTACGAGCAGTACTTC
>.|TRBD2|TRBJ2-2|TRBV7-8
CASRTSGSRAGELFF
TGTGCCAGCAGAACTAGCGGGAGTAGGGCCGGGGAGCTGTTTTTT
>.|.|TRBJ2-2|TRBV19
CASSPANTGELFF
TGTGCCAGTAGCCCCGCGAACACCGGGGAGCTGTTTTTT
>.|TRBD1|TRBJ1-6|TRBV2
CASSETGNSPLHF
TGTGCCAGCAGTGAGACAGGGAATTCACCCCTCCACTTT
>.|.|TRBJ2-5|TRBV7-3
CASSKRGGRETQYF
TGTGCCAGCAGTAAAAGGGGGGGAAGGGAGACCCAGTACTTC
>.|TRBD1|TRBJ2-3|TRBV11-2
CASSPRTGGRDTQYF
TGTGCCAGCAGCCCCAGGACAGGGGGCCGGGATACGCAGTATTTT
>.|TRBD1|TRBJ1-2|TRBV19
CASVGTGRGYGYTF
TGTGCCAGTGTCGGGACAGGACGAGGCTATGGCTACACCTTC
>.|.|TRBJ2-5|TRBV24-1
CATSWAETQYF
TGTGCCACCAGTTGGGCGGAGACCCAGTACTTC
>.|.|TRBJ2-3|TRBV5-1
CASSVSRGNTDTQYF
TGCGCCAGCAGCGTCTCAAGGGGGAACACAGATACGCAGTATTTT
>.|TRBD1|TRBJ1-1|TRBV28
CASRRTGGTILDTEAFF
TGTGCCAGCAGGCGGACAGGGGGCACTATATTGGACACTGAAGCTTTCTTT
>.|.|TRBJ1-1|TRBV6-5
CAGTRDMNTEAFF
TGTGCCGGAACCAGGGACATGAACACTGAAGCTTTCTTT
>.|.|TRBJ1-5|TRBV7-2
CASSPLGGGSNQPQHF
TGTGCCAGCAGCCCTCTAGGCGGAGGGAGCAATCAGCCCCAGCATTTT
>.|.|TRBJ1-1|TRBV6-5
CASSSVPPTNTEAFF
TGTGCCAGCAGTTCCGTTCCCCCTACGAACACTGAAGCTTTCTTT
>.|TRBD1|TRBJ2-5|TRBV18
CASSPRTGTGETQYF
TGTGCCAGCTCACCACGGACAGGGACCGGGGAGACCCAGTACTTC
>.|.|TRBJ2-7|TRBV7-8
CASSPSINEQYF
TGTGCCAGCAGCCCCAGTATAAACGAGCAGTACTTC
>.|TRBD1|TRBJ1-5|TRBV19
CATCPQGQGRNQPQHF
TGTGCCACCTGCCCTCAGGGACAGGGTCGGAATCAGCCCCAGCATTTT
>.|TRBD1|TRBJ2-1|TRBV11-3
CASSPTHGQGPFF
TGTGCCAGCAGCCCCACCCATGGACAGGGACCGTTCTTC
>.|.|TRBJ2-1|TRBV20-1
CSPSKAEPFF
TGCAGCCCCTCTAAGGCCGAGCCGTTCTTC
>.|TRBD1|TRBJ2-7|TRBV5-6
CASSLTGGIFSYEQYF
TGTGCCAGCAGCTTGACAGGGGGAATATTCTCCTACGAGCAGTACTTC
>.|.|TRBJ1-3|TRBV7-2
CASCQGPGNTIYF
TGTGCCAGCTGCCAGGGCCCTGGAAACACCATATATTTT
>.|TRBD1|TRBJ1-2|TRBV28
CASSFLDRAGYTF
TGTGCCAGCAGTTTTTTGGACAGGGCTGGCTACACCTTC
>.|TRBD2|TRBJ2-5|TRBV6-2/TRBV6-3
CASSYDQRDHQETQYF
TGTGCCAGCAGTTACGACCAGCGGGACCACCAAGAGACCCAGTACTTC
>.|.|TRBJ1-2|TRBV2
CASGGRTVVEGYTF
TGTGCCAGCGGGGGCAGGACAGTGGTAGAGGGCTACACCTTC
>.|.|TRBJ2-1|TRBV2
CASRVGEPYNEQFF
TGTGCCAGCAGGGTGGGGGAGCCGTACAATGAGCAGTTCTTC
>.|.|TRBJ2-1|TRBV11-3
CASSLAGTGYNEQFF
TGTGCCAGCAGCTTGGCCGGTACCGGTTACAATGAGCAGTTCTTC
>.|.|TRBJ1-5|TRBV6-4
CASTDEGFVGQPQHF
TGTGCCAGCACCGACGAAGGGTTTGTGGGTCAGCCCCAGCATTTT
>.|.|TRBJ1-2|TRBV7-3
CASSPGPGNYGYTF
TGTGCCAGCAGCCCCGGGCCGGGCAACTATGGCTACACCTTC
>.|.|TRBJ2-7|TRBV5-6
CASSGRMASEQYF
TGTGCCAGCAGCGGCCGGATGGCTAGTGAGCAGTACTTC
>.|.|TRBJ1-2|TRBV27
CASLPSGRTDLPNYGYTF
TGTGCCAGTCTACCTTCCGGCAGGACCGACCTCCCTAACTATGGCTACACCTTC
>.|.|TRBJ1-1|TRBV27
CASSFTQNTEAFF
TGTGCCAGCAGTTTTACGCAGAACACTGAAGCTTTCTTT
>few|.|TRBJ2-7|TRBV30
CAWREEGVPGSYEQYF
TGTGCCTGGAGGGAGGAGGGGGTTCCTGGCTCCTACGAGCAGTACTTC
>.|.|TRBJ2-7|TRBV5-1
CASRVGSGSLSSYEQYF
TGCGCCAGCAGGGTGGGTAGCGGATCCCTAAGCTCCTACGAGCAGTACTTC
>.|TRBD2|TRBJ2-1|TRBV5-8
CASSLGSGVSSYNEQFF
TGTGCCAGCAGTCTCGGGAGCGGGGTTAGCTCCTACAATGAGCAGTTCTTC